This T cell receptor (beta chain) was recovered during a study of blood T cells in healthy people across ages. Study-wide points: Per-million-T-cell TCR beta diversity fell roughly linearly with age.

PCR was performed a second time for about 7 to 12 cycles using a sample-barcoded 5' primer and a J-beta primer mix. TCRdb fed the 5' RACE reads into MiXCR, producing one record per CDR3 protein. The sample has approximately 800,000 distinct CDR3 sequences, 58% seen once. Donors gave around 10 milliliters of peripheral blood apiece. This clonotype was counted a few times. The antigen remains undetermined. This CDR3 spans 14 amino acids. V lost 9 bases and J lost 0, with 14 bases in between. From germline, CDR1 is SGHRS and CDR2 YFSETQ. The specimen was blood. The gene calls are TRBV5-1 and TRBJ2-3; the D gene is possibly TRBD2 (6 bases). The sequence derives from a man aged 30 to 45 in good health. The CDR3 loop reads CATGKGTSTDTQYF. The CDR3 DNA follows: TGCGCCACCGGGAAGGGGACTAGCACAGATACGCAGTATTTT.